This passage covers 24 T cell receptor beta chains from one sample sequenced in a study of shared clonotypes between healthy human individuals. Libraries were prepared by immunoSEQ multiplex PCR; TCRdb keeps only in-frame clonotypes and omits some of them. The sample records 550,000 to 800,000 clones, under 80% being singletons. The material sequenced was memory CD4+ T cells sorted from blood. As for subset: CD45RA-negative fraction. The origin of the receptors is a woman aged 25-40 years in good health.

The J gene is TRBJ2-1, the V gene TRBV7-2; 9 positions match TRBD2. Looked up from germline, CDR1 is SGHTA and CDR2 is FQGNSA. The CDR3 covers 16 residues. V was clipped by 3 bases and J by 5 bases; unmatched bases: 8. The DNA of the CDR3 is TGTGCCAGCAGCTTCAGTCCGGCTAGCGGGAACAATGAGCAGTTCTTC. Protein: CASSFSPASGNNEQFF.

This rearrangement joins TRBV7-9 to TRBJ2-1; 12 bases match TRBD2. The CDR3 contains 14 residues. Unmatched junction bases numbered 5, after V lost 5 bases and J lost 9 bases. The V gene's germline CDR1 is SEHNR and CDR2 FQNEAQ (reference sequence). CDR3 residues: CASSPGLAGLEQFF. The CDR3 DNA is TGTGCCAGCAGCCCAGGACTAGCGGGACTTGAGCAGTTCTTC. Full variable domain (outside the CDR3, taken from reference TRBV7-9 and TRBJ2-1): DTGVSQNPRHKITKRGQNVTFRCDPISEHNRLYWYRQTLGQGPEFLTYFQNEAQLEKSRLLSDRFSAERPKGSFSTLEIQRTEQGDSAMYLCASSPGLAGLEQFFGPGTRLTVL.

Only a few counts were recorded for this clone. CDR3 in amino acids: CARTQTEYGYTF. The CDR3 DNA reads TGTGCCAGGACTCAGACTGAATATGGCTACACCTTC. The chain uses TRBV2 and TRBJ1-2; D is undetermined. Germline assignment: CDR1 SNHLY and CDR2 FYNNEI. The V end lost 9 bases, the J end lost 5 bases, and 13 bases lay between the germline ends. This CDR3 region has 12 residues.

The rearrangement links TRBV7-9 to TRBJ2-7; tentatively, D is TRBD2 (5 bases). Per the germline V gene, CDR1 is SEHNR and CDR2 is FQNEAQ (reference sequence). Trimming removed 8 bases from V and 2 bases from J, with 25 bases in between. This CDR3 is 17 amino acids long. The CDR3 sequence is CASVNKYKWGVTYEQYF. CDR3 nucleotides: TGTGCCAGCGTAAATAAATATAAATGGGGAGTTACCTACGAGCAGTACTTC.

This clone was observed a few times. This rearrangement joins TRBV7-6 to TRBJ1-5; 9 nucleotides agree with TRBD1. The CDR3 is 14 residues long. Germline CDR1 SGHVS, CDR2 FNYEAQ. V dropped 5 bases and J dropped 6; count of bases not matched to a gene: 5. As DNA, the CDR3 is TGTGCCAGCAGCACCGGGACAGGGCCTCAGCCCCAGCATTTT. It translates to CASSTGTGPQPQHF.

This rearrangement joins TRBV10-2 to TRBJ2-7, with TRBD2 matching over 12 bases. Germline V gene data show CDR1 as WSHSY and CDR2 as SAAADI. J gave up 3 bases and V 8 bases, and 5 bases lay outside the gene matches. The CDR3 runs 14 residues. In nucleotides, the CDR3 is TGCGCCAGCTGCCGGACTAGCGGGGACTACGAGCAGTACTTC. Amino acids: CASCRTSGDYEQYF.

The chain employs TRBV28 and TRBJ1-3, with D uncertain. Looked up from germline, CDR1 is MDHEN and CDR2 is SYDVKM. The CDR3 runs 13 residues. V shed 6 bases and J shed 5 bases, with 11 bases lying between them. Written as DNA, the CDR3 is TGTGCCAGCAGCTGGGTCACCAGAAACACCATATATTTT. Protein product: CASSWVTRNTIYF.

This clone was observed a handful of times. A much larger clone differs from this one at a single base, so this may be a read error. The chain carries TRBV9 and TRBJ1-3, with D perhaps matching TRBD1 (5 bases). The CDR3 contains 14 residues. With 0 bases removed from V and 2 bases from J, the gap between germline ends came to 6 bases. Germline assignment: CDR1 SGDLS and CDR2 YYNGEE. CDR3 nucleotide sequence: TGTGCCAGCAGCGTAGCAGGGACTGGAAACACCATATATTTT. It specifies CASSVAGTGNTIYF.

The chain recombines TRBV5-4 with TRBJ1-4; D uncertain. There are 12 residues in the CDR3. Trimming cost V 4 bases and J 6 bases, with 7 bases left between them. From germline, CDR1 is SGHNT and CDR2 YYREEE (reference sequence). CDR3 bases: TGTGCCAGCAGCCAAAGATATGAAAAACTGTTTTTT. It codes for CASSQRYEKLFF. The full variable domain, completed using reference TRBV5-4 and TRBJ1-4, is ETGVTQSPTHLIKTRGQQVTLRCSSQSGHNTVSWYQQALGQGPQFIFQYYREEENGRGNFPPRFSGLQFPNYSSELNVNALELDDSALYLCASSQRYEKLFFGSGTQLSVL.

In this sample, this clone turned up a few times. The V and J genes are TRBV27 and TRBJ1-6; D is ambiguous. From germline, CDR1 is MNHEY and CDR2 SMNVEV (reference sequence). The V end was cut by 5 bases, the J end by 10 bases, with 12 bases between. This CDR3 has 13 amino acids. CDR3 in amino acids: CASSPRYGSPLHF. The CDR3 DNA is TGTGCCAGCAGTCCCCGGTACGGGTCACCCCTCCACTTT.

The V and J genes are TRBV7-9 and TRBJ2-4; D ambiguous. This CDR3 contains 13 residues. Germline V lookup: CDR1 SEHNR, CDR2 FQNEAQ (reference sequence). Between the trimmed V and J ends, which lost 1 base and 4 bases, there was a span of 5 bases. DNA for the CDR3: TGTGCCAGCAGCTTAGGGTCGAAAAACATTCAGTACTTC. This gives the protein CASSLGSKNIQYF.

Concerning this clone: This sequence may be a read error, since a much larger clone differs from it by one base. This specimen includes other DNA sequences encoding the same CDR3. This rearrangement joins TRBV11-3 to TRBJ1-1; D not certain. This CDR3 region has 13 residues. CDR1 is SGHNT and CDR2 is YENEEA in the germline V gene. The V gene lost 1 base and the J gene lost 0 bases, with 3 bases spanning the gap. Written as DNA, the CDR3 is TGTGCCAGCAGCTTAGGGCTGAACACTGAAGCTTTCTTT. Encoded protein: CASSLGLNTEAFF.

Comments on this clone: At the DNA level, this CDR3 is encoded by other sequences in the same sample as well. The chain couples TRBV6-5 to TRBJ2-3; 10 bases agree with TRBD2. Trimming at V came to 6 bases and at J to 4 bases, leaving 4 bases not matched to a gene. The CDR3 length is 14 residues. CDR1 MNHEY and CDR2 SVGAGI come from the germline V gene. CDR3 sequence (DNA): TGTGCCAGCAGCCTCGGACTAGCGGCAGATACGCAGTATTTT. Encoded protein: CASSLGLAADTQYF.

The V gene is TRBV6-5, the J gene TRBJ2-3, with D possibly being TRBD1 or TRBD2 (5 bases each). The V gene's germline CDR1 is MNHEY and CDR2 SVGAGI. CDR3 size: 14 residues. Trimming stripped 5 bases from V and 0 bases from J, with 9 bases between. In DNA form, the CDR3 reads TGTGCCAGCAGTAGGGACCTGAGCACAGATACGCAGTATTTT. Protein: CASSRDLSTDTQYF.

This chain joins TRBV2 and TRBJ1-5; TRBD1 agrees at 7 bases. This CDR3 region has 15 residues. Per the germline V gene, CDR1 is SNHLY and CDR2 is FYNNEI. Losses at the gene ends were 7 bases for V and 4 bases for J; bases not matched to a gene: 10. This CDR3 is CASNLRQGRNQPQHF. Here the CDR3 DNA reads TGTGCCAGCAACCTTCGACAGGGACGAAATCAGCCCCAGCATTTT.

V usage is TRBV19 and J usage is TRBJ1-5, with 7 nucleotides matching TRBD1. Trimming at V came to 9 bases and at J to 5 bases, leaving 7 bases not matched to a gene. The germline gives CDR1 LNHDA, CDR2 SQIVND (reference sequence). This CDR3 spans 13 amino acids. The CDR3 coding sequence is TGTGCCAGCAGGCGGGGGACAGATCAGCCCCAGCATTTT. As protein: CASRRGTDQPQHF.

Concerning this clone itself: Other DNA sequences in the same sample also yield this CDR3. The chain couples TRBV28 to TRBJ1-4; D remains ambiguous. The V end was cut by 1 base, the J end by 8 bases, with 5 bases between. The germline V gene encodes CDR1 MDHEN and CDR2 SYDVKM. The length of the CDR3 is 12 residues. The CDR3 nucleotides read TGTGCCAGCAGTTTATTAGGCGAAAAACTGTTTTTT. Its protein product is CASSLLGEKLFF. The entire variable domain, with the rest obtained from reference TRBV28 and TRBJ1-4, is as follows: DVKVTQSSRYLVKRTGEKVFLECVQDMDHENMFWYRQDPGLGLRLIYFSYDVKMKEKGDIPEGYSVSREKKERFSLILESASTNQTSMYLCASSLLGEKLFFGSGTQLSVL.

The CDR3 bases are TGCGCCAGCAGCTGGGGAGGTCGGGAGCAGTACTTC. Translated: CASSWGGREQYF. J is TRBJ2-7 and V is TRBV5-1, with D perhaps matching TRBD2 (6 bases). V lost 3 bases and J lost 7, with 11 bases in between. The germline V gene has CDR1 SGHRS and CDR2 YFSETQ. This CDR3 comprises 12 residues. Looking up the rest from reference TRBV5-1 and TRBJ2-7 gives the full variable domain: KAGVTQTPRYLIKTRGQQVTLSCSPISGHRSVSWYQQTPGQGLQFLFEYFSETQRNKGNFPGRFSGRQFSNSRSEMNVSTLELGDSALYLCASSWGGREQYFGPGTRLTVT.

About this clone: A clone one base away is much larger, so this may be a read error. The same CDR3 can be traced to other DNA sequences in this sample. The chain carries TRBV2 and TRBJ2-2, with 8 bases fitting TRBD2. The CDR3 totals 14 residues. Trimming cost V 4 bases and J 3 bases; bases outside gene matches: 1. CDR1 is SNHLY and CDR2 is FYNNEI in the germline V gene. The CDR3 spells CASSALADTGELFF. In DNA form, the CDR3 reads TGTGCCAGCAGTGCACTAGCGGACACCGGGGAGCTGTTTTTT.

In DNA form, the CDR3 reads TGTGCCAGCAGCTTATCGGCGGGAGGGCCCTTAATGGCAGATACGCAGTATTTT. This gives the protein CASSLSAGGPLMADTQYF. The chain recombines TRBV7-6 with TRBJ2-3, with 9 positions matching TRBD2. The CDR3 sequence is 18 residues long. Germline-derived CDR1 and CDR2 are SGHVS and FNYEAQ. Trimming cost V 2 bases and J 4 bases; bases outside gene matches: 13.

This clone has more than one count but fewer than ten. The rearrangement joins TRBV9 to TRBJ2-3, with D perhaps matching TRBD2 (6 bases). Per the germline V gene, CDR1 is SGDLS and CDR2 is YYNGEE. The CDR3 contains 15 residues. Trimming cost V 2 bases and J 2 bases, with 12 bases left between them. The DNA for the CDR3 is TGTGCCAGCAGCGTCTTAGGCGGGACCACAGATACGCAGTATTTT. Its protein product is CASSVLGGTTDTQYF.

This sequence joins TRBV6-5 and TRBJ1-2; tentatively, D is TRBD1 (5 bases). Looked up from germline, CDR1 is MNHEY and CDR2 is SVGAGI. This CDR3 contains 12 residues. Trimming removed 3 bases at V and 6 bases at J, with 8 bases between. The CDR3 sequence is CASSYEGDGYTF. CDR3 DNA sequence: TGTGCCAGCAGTTATGAAGGGGATGGCTACACCTTC.

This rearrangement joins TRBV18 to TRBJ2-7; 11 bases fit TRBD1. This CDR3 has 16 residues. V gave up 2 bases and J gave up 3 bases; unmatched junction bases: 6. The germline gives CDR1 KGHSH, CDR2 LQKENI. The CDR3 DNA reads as TGTGCCAGCTCACCATCCGGGACAGGGGGGTTCTACGAGCAGTACTTC. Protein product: CASSPSGTGGFYEQYF.

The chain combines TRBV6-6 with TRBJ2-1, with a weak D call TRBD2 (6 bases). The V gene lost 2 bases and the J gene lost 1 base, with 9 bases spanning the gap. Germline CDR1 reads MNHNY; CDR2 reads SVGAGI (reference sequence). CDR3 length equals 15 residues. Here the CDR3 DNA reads TGTGCCAGCAGTTACGTCGGGAGTTCCTACAATGAGCAGTTCTTC. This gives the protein CASSYVGSSYNEQFF.